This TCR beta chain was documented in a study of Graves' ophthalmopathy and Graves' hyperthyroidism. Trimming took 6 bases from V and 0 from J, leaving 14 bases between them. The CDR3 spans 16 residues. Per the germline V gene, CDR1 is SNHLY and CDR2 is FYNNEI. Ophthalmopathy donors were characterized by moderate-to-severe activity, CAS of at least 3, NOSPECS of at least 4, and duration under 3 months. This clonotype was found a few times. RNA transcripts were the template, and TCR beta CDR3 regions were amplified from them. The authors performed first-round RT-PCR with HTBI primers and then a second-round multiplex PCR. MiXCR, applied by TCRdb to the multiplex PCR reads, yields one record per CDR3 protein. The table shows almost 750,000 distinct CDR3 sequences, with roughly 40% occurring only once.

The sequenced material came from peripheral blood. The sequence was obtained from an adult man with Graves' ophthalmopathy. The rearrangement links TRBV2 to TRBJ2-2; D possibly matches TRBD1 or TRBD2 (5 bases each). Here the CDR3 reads CASRPGPQTNTGELFF. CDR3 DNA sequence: TGTGCCAGCAGGCCGGGACCCCAGACGAACACCGGGGAGCTGTTTTTT.